This is a list of T cell receptor beta chains from one sample in a study of blood T cell repertoires in COVID-19. Here immunoSEQ multiplex PCR was the method, and the copy in TCRdb shows in-frame clones only, minus some. The data hold 150,000 or so clones, with about 82% observed a single time. The source material was peripheral blood. The origin of the receptors is a woman of 80 years or more with active or convalescent COVID-19. CDR3s include the opening cysteine and the closing phenylalanine or tryptophan. Each record gives: D gene, J gene, clone size, V gene, CDR3 protein, CDR3 DNA. The D gene is left open where the match is weak. For some rows the clone size is stated as once, few or many, or as a class when expanded; others skip it.

D: NA; J: TRBJ2-2; size: NA; V: TRBV7-2; CDR3: CASSSFKGHLTGELFF; DNA: TGTGCCAGCAGCTCCTTTAAAGGACACCTCACCGGGGAGCTGTTTTTT
D: TRBD1; J: TRBJ1-2; size: NA; V: TRBV27; CDR3: CASSRGQGSNYGYTF; DNA: TGTGCCAGCAGTCGGGGACAGGGGTCAAACTATGGCTACACCTTC
D: TRBD1; J: TRBJ1-5; size: NA; V: TRBV24-1; CDR3: CATSDRKGQGVGSNQPQHF; DNA: TGTGCCACCAGTGACCGCAAGGGACAGGGGGTAGGGAGCAATCAGCCCCAGCATTTT
D: TRBD1; J: TRBJ1-2; size: once; V: TRBV6-6; CDR3: CASRNGQGASYGYTF; DNA: TGTGCCAGCAGAAACGGACAGGGGGCCAGCTATGGCTACACCTTC
D: TRBD1; J: TRBJ2-1; size: NA; V: TRBV5-6; CDR3: CASSWTGERSYNEQFF; DNA: TGTGCCAGCAGCTGGACAGGGGAGCGCTCCTACAATGAGCAGTTCTTC
D: TRBD1; J: TRBJ2-1; size: NA; V: TRBV5-4; CDR3: CVSTPRPGQDNEQFF; DNA: TGTGTCAGCACTCCGAGACCGGGACAGGACAATGAGCAGTTCTTC
D: NA; J: TRBJ1-1; size: NA; V: TRBV27; CDR3: CASRWGGLNTEAFF; DNA: TGTGCCAGCAGGTGGGGGGGCTTGAACACTGAAGCTTTCTTT
D: TRBD2; J: TRBJ2-2; size: NA; V: TRBV5-4; CDR3: CASSSGTRGTGELFF; DNA: TGTGCCAGCAGCTCGGGGACTAGGGGCACCGGGGAGCTGTTTTTT
D: NA; J: TRBJ1-1; size: NA; V: TRBV5-1; CDR3: CASTQLFAQNTEAFF; DNA: TGCGCCAGCACGCAACTTTTTGCCCAGAACACTGAAGCTTTCTTT
D: TRBD1; J: TRBJ1-2; size: NA; V: TRBV24-1; CDR3: CATSAQGENYGYTF; DNA: TGTGCCACCAGCGCACAGGGGGAGAACTATGGCTACACCTTC
D: TRBD1; J: TRBJ1-2; size: once; V: TRBV5-1; CDR3: CASSLGQGSSTF; DNA: TGCGCCAGCAGCTTGGGACAGGGCAGTAGCACCTTC
D: TRBD1; J: TRBJ1-2; size: NA; V: TRBV28; CDR3: CASSVQGHDYGYTF; DNA: TGTGCCAGCAGTGTACAGGGGCATGACTATGGCTACACCTTC
D: TRBD1; J: TRBJ1-5; size: NA; V: TRBV5-6; CDR3: CASSYGTVKNQPQHF; DNA: TGTGCCAGCAGCTATGGGACAGTGAAAAATCAGCCCCAGCATTTT
D: TRBD2; J: TRBJ2-1; size: once; V: TRBV9; CDR3: CASSAGLGYGEQFF; DNA: TGTGCCAGCAGCGCGGGACTAGGATACGGGGAGCAGTTCTTC
D: TRBD1; J: TRBJ2-7; size: few; V: TRBV11-3; CDR3: CASSLGTADGNEQYF; DNA: TGTGCCAGCAGCCTCGGGACAGCGGACGGCAACGAGCAGTACTTC
D: NA; J: TRBJ2-3; size: many; V: TRBV7-9; CDR3: CASSFPSAGSTDTQYF; DNA: TGTGCCAGCAGCTTTCCTAGCGCAGGAAGCACAGATACGCAGTATTTT
D: NA; J: TRBJ1-6; size: NA; V: TRBV5-1; CDR3: CASSPAGGNSPLHF; DNA: TGCGCCAGCAGTCCGGCCGGGGGGAATTCACCCCTCCACTTT
D: NA; J: TRBJ1-5; size: few; V: TRBV27; CDR3: CASSLVWDNNQPQHF; DNA: TGTGCCAGCAGTTTAGTTTGGGACAACAATCAGCCCCAGCATTTT
D: TRBD2; J: TRBJ2-2; size: once; V: TRBV7-3; CDR3: CASSPRAGGAGGELFF; DNA: TGTGCCAGCAGCCCCAGGGCGGGAGGGGCAGGCGGGGAGCTGTTTTTT
D: NA; J: TRBJ1-2; size: once; V: TRBV29-1; CDR3: CSVVPTGFNYGYTF; DNA: TGCAGCGTGGTCCCAACAGGGTTCAACTATGGCTACACCTTC
D: TRBD2; J: TRBJ2-2; size: NA; V: TRBV6-1; CDR3: CASSAPAGGVTGELFF; DNA: TGTGCCAGCAGTGCCCCGGCGGGGGGGGTAACCGGGGAGCTGTTTTTT
D: TRBD1; J: TRBJ1-5; size: NA; V: TRBV2; CDR3: CASRAGTGLSNQPQHF; DNA: TGTGCCAGCAGGGCCGGGACAGGGTTAAGCAATCAGCCCCAGCATTTT
D: TRBD2; J: TRBJ2-1; size: NA; V: TRBV7-2; CDR3: CASSQRTSGVNEQFF; DNA: TGTGCCAGCAGCCAGCGGACTAGCGGGGTCAATGAGCAGTTCTTC
D: NA; J: TRBJ2-1; size: NA; V: TRBV7-6; CDR3: CASSFWQNNEQFF; DNA: TGTGCCAGCAGCTTCTGGCAGAACAATGAGCAGTTCTTC
D: NA; J: TRBJ1-1; size: once; V: TRBV5-5; CDR3: CASSPSSGNTEAFF; DNA: TGTGCCAGCAGCCCTAGCTCAGGGAACACTGAAGCTTTCTTT
D: TRBD2; J: TRBJ2-5; size: NA; V: TRBV25-1; CDR3: CASSGRGVLVETQYF; DNA: TGTGCCAGCAGTGGGCGGGGGGTCTTGGTGGAGACCCAGTACTTC
D: TRBD1; J: TRBJ1-6; size: NA; V: TRBV19; CDR3: CASSIAAGGVMNSPLHF; DNA: TGTGCCAGTAGTATAGCGGCAGGGGGCGTGATGAATTCACCCCTCCACTTT
D: TRBD2; J: TRBJ2-1; size: NA; V: TRBV7-6; CDR3: CASSASGARVDEQFF; DNA: TGTGCCAGCAGTGCTAGCGGGGCTCGGGTGGATGAGCAGTTCTTC
D: TRBD2; J: TRBJ2-7; size: NA; V: TRBV2; CDR3: CASRGLAGVYEQYF; DNA: TGTGCCAGCAGGGGACTAGCGGGGGTCTACGAGCAGTACTTC
D: NA; J: TRBJ1-1; size: NA; V: TRBV5-4; CDR3: CASSLDRAGEAFF; DNA: TGTGCCAGCAGCTTGGACAGGGCTGGTGAAGCTTTCTTT
D: TRBD1; J: TRBJ1-5; size: many; V: TRBV18; CDR3: CASSHETGGSQPQHF; DNA: TGTGCCAGCTCACATGAAACAGGGGGTTCGCAGCCCCAGCATTTT
D: NA; J: TRBJ1-1; size: NA; V: TRBV3-1/TRBV3-2; CDR3: CASSLGQRQGNTEAFF; DNA: TGTGCCAGCAGCCTTGGACAGCGTCAAGGGAACACTGAAGCTTTCTTT
D: TRBD2; J: TRBJ2-3; size: NA; V: TRBV7-2; CDR3: CASSLARLAGRTDTQYF; DNA: TGTGCCAGCAGCTTAGCTCGGCTAGCGGGGCGGACAGATACGCAGTATTTT
D: TRBD1; J: TRBJ2-5; size: few; V: TRBV19; CDR3: CASSTTGMETQYF; DNA: TGTGCCAGTAGTACGACAGGGATGGAGACCCAGTACTTC
D: TRBD2; J: TRBJ2-1; size: few; V: TRBV19; CDR3: CAGRFGGGNEQFF; DNA: TGTGCCGGTAGGTTCGGGGGGGGGAATGAGCAGTTCTTC
D: TRBD1; J: TRBJ1-2; size: NA; V: TRBV5-1; CDR3: CASSLVPGQGPYTF; DNA: TGCGCCAGCAGCTTGGTGCCGGGACAGGGTCCCTACACCTTC
D: NA; J: TRBJ1-5; size: NA; V: TRBV28; CDR3: CASSRQSPLSNQPQHF; DNA: TGTGCCAGCAGTCGACAATCACCGTTAAGCAATCAGCCCCAGCATTTT
D: TRBD2; J: TRBJ2-2; size: once; V: TRBV18; CDR3: CASSPPETSGIWAGELFF; DNA: TGTGCCAGCTCACCACCGGAGACTAGCGGGATCTGGGCCGGGGAGCTGTTTTTT
D: NA; J: TRBJ1-1; size: NA; V: TRBV9; CDR3: CASSVATDTAAREAFF; DNA: TGTGCCAGCAGCGTAGCTACGGATACCGCGGCGCGTGAAGCTTTCTTT
D: TRBD1; J: TRBJ2-7; size: NA; V: TRBV11-1; CDR3: CASSSTGTATYEQYF; DNA: TGTGCCAGCAGCTCGACCGGGACAGCGACCTACGAGCAGTACTTC
D: TRBD1; J: TRBJ1-1; size: NA; V: TRBV7-2; CDR3: CASSRDRTSFTEAFF; DNA: TGTGCCAGCAGCCGGGACAGAACCTCCTTCACTGAAGCTTTCTTT
D: NA; J: TRBJ2-7; size: NA; V: TRBV19; CDR3: CASSRTTNYEQYF; DNA: TGTGCCAGTAGTCGGACAACAAACTACGAGCAGTACTTC
D: TRBD1; J: TRBJ1-1; size: once; V: TRBV7-9; CDR3: CASSFGQGTEAFF; DNA: TGTGCCAGCAGCTTTGGACAGGGGACTGAAGCTTTCTTT
D: NA; J: TRBJ2-5; size: once; V: TRBV4-3; CDR3: CASSSQGFAETQYF; DNA: TGCGCCAGCAGCTCTCAGGGGTTCGCAGAGACCCAGTACTTC
D: NA; J: TRBJ1-5; size: NA; V: TRBV28; CDR3: CASTKLGTKYSNQPQHF; DNA: TGTGCCAGCACTAAACTCGGGACAAAGTATAGCAATCAGCCCCAGCATTTT
D: NA; J: TRBJ1-6; size: NA; V: TRBV5-1; CDR3: CASSLAGKNSPLHF; DNA: TGCGCCAGCAGCTTGGCAGGGAAAAATTCACCCCTCCACTTT
D: NA; J: TRBJ2-4; size: NA; V: TRBV7-9; CDR3: CASSPQPSGQNIQYF; DNA: TGTGCCAGCAGCCCTCAACCGTCAGGGCAAAACATTCAGTACTTC
D: NA; J: TRBJ1-1; size: NA; V: TRBV5-1; CDR3: CASSPDPGRLSEAFF; DNA: TGCGCCAGCAGCCCGGACCCAGGGCGACTCTCTGAAGCTTTCTTT